The next 18 T cell receptor beta chains were all read from a single sample in a study of cytomegalovirus exposure and HLA in healthy donors. The primer mix had 60 Vbeta and 13 Jbeta primers. Assay used: immunoSEQ multiplex PCR; TCRdb lists only in-frame clones, some missing. The sample holds 150,000 to 200,000 clones, 85% to 90% seen once. Sequences were obtained from PBMCs. The receptors were gathered from a young woman in good health and CMV-seronegative.

The chain recombines TRBV5-8 with TRBJ2-5; D is unresolved. Trimming took off 0 bases at V and 2 bases at J, with 5 bases between the two ends. This CDR3 is 13 amino acids long. In germline, CDR1 is SGHTS, CDR2 YDEGEE. CDR3 protein: CASSLDNQETQYF. The CDR3 nucleotides read TGTGCCAGCAGCTTGGATAATCAAGAGACCCAGTACTTC.

The CDR3, as DNA: TGTGCCAGCAGCTTAATCCCGGGGGGATTCTACGAGCAGTACTTC. Translation: CASSLIPGGFYEQYF. This chain links TRBV7-2 with TRBJ2-5; 7 nucleotides match TRBD2. The J call may not be correct, given that the DNA end is closer to TRBJ2-7. This CDR3 has 15 residues. Germline CDR1 is SGHTA and CDR2 is FQGNSA.

The J gene is TRBJ2-5, the V gene TRBV5-5; D is undetermined. CDR1 is SGHKS, CDR2 YYEKEE, per germline (reference sequence). This CDR3 is 13 amino acids long. The V and J ends lost 1 base and 5 bases respectively, with 9 bases between them. CDR3 sequence (DNA): TGTGCCAGCAGCTTGAATGCGTGGGAGACCCAGTACTTC. Protein product: CASSLNAWETQYF.

The V call is TRBV28, the J call TRBJ2-1; 9 bases align to TRBD2. Germline CDR1 is MDHEN and CDR2 is SYDVKM. CDR3 length: 16 amino acids. Trimming at V came to 2 bases and at J to 4 bases, leaving 6 bases not matched to a gene. The DNA of the CDR3 is TGTGCCAGCAGTTTAGCGGGGGGGCCGGGGTACAATGAGCAGTTCTTC. The encoded protein is CASSLAGGPGYNEQFF.

The chain has TRBV7-2 and TRBJ2-5, with 9 bases aligning to TRBD1. The CDR3 is made up of 16 amino acids. In germline, CDR1 is SGHTA, CDR2 FQGNSA. J gave up 5 bases and V 4 bases, and 11 bases lay outside the gene matches. In nucleotides, the CDR3 is TGTGCCAGCAGCTCCCCCGGGACAGGGTATGGGGAGACCCAGTACTTC. This codes for CASSSPGTGYGETQYF.

This clone was seen only a few times. The chain recombines TRBV6-1 with TRBJ2-5, with a possible D match to TRBD1 (6 bases). This CDR3 contains 15 residues. The germline V and J ends were trimmed by 1 base and 0 bases, with 9 bases remaining between them. Per germline, CDR1 MNHNS and CDR2 SASEGT. CDR3 in amino acids: CASSEGAGDQETQYF. Here the CDR3 DNA reads TGTGCCAGCAGTGAAGGGGCAGGGGACCAAGAGACCCAGTACTTC.

This chain uses TRBV28 with TRBJ2-7; 11 bases match TRBD1. This CDR3 has 16 residues. Trimming at V came to 2 bases and at J to 1 base, leaving 4 bases not matched to a gene. Germline CDR1 and CDR2: MDHEN and SYDVKM. CDR3 region: CASSLLGQGGSYEQYF. CDR3 nucleotides: TGTGCCAGCAGTTTACTGGGACAGGGGGGTTCCTACGAGCAGTACTTC.

This rearrangement joins TRBV2 to TRBJ2-3; TRBD2 is a possible D gene (5 bases). The CDR3 consists of 14 residues. Germline values: CDR1 SNHLY, CDR2 FYNNEI. V lost 4 bases and J lost 11, with 19 bases in between. Here the CDR3 DNA reads TGTGCCAGCAGTGTTTTGCGGGTCGCCTGGGGGCAGTATTTT. Protein: CASSVLRVAWGQYF.

V is TRBV5-1 and J is TRBJ1-2; 9 bases align to TRBD1. Germline V gives CDR1 SGHRS, CDR2 YFSETQ. This CDR3 is built from 14 residues. The ends lost 2 bases at V and 8 bases at J; junction bases unmatched: 7. The CDR3 DNA sequence: TGCGCCAGCAGCTTCACAGGGGGCAGAGGAGGCTACACCTTC. It is translated as CASSFTGGRGGYTF.

V and J are TRBV6-5 and TRBJ1-2, with 8 nucleotides matching TRBD1. The V gene's germline CDR1 is MNHEY and CDR2 SVGAGI. The CDR3 contains 15 residues. V lost 5 bases, J lost 7 bases, and 12 bases stayed unmatched. CDR3 DNA sequence: TGTGCCAGCAGTCCACAGGGGGAGGGGCAGGTTGGCTACACCTTC. Translated, it gives CASSPQGEGQVGYTF.

The chain uses TRBV5-4 and TRBJ2-7; 12 positions agree with TRBD2. The ends lost 4 bases at V and 6 bases at J; junction bases unmatched: 5. There are 14 residues in the CDR3. The V gene's germline CDR1 is SGHNT and CDR2 YYREEE (reference sequence). CDR3 DNA sequence: TGTGCCAGCAGCCTAGCGGGAGGGCCGGTCGAGCAGTACTTC. Amino acids: CASSLAGGPVEQYF.

The rearrangement uses TRBV19 and TRBJ2-5; D ambiguous. The V end lost 2 bases, the J end lost 4 bases, and 5 bases lay between the germline ends. Germline V CDR1 and CDR2: LNHDA, SQIVND (reference sequence). CDR3 size: 12 residues. The CDR3, as DNA: TGTGCCAGTAGTATAAGAGGAGAGACCCAGTACTTC. Translating gives CASSIRGETQYF.

V and J are TRBV4-2 and TRBJ1-1; D is possibly TRBD1 (6 bases). Germline V gene sequence: CDR1 LGHNA, CDR2 YNFKEQ. V was pared by 4 bases and J by 1 base, with 16 bases between. This CDR3 spans 16 amino acids. CDR3 sequence (DNA): TGTGCCAGCAGCCCCCAGGGGAGGGGCCCGAACACTGAAGCTTTCTTT. Translated, it gives CASSPQGRGPNTEAFF.

The V gene is TRBV9, the J gene TRBJ1-2; 8 bases line up with TRBD1. Germline V gene data show CDR1 as SGDLS and CDR2 as YYNGEE. With V trimmed by 4 bases and J by 4 bases, 6 bases remained unmatched. The CDR3 consists of 14 residues. DNA of the CDR3: TGTGCCAGCAGCCCTGGACAGGGCGCCTATGGCTACACCTTC. It specifies CASSPGQGAYGYTF.

The rearrangement links TRBV10-3 to TRBJ2-5; possible D gene TRBD1, 5 bases. Germline CDR1 and CDR2: ENHRY and SYGVKD. With 0 bases removed from V and 5 bases from J, the gap between germline ends came to 16 bases. This CDR3 spans 16 amino acids. The CDR3 here is CAISESDAAGLETQYF. The CDR3 DNA reads TGTGCCATCAGTGAGTCTGACGCAGCAGGGTTGGAGACCCAGTACTTC.

The chain is built from TRBV19 and TRBJ2-1, with TRBD2 identical over 10 bases. J was trimmed by 2 bases and V by 5 bases; bases with no gene match: 3. Per the germline V gene, CDR1 is LNHDA and CDR2 is SQIVND (reference sequence). The CDR3 is made up of 15 amino acids. CDR3 DNA sequence: TGTGCCAGTAGTCCTAGCGGGAGAGCCTACAATGAGCAGTTCTTC. It is translated as CASSPSGRAYNEQFF.

This chain links TRBV9 with TRBJ2-1, with TRBD2 matching 8 bases. Germline CDR1 and CDR2: SGDLS and YYNGEE. This CDR3 is built from 17 residues. The ends lost 2 bases at V and 0 bases at J; junction bases unmatched: 7. The CDR3 reads CASSVRAGVNSYNEQFF. In DNA form, the CDR3 reads TGTGCCAGCAGCGTCCGAGCGGGGGTGAACTCCTACAATGAGCAGTTCTTC. The full variable domain, in which reference TRBV9 and TRBJ2-1 provide the parts outside the CDR3, is DSGVTQTPKHLITATGQRVTLRCSPRSGDLSVYWYQQSLDQGLQFLIQYYNGEERAKGNILERFSAQQFPDLHSELNLSSLELGDSALYFCASSVRAGVNSYNEQFFGPGTRLTVL.

This chain links TRBV4-3 with TRBJ2-7, with 12 bases fitting TRBD2. V lost 3 bases, J lost 5 bases, and 5 bases stayed unmatched. The CDR3 runs to 15 residues. Germline values: CDR1 LGHNA, CDR2 YSLEER. The CDR3: CASSQTSGRGDEQYF. As DNA, the CDR3 is TGCGCCAGCAGCCAGACTAGCGGGAGAGGGGACGAGCAGTACTTC.